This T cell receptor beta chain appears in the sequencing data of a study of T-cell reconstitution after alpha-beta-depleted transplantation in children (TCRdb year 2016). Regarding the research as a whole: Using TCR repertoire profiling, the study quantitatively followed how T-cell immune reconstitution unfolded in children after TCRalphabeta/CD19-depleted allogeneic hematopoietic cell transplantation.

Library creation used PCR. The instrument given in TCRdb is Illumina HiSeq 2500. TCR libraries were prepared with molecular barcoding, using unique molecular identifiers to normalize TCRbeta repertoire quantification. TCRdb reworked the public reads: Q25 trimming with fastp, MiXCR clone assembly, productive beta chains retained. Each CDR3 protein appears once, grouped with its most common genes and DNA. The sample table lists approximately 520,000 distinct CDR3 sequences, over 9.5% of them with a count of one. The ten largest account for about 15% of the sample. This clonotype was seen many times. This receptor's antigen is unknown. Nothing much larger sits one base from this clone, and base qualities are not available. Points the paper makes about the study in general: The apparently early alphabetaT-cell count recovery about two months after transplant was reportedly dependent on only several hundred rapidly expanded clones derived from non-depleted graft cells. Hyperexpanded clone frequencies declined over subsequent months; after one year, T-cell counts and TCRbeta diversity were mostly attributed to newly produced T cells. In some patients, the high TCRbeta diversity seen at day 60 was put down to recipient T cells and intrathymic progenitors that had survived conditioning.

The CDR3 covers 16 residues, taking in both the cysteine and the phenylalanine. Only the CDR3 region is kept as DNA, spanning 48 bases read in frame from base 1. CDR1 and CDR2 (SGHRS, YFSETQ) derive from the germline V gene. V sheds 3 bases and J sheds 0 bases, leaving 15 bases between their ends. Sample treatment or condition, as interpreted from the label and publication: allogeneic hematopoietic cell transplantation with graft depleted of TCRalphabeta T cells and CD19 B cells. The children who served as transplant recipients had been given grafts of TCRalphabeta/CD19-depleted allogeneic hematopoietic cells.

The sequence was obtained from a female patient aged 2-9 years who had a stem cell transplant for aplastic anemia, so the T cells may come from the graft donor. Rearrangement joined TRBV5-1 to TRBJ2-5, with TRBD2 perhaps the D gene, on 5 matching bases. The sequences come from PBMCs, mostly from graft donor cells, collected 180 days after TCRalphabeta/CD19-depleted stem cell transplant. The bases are TGCGCCAGCAGCTGGAGACTACCCACGCACCAAGAGACCCAGTACTTC. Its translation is CASSWRLPTHQETQYF.